The rows below give T cell receptor beta chains drawn from one sample of a study of T cell repertoires in cytomegalovirus infection. These receptors have no identified antigens. TCRdb fed the reads into MiXCR, producing one record per CDR3 protein. The sample has roughly 990,000 distinct CDR3 sequences, around 30% seen once. The sample here was cultured CD8+ T cells from PBMCs, taken from culture after CMV antigen stimulation. The receptors here all came from a human donor in good health (CMV status not recorded). Some clones in this sample may be carry-over from other donors' samples. Each CDR3 is given with its conserved first and last residue. Each record gives: J gene, D gene, V gene, clone size, CDR3 protein, CDR3 DNA. A D gene is named only where the DNA matches it firmly. Size tells how often a clone was seen (once, few, many) or the class of an expanded clone, and some rows leave it out.

j_call: TRBJ2-5
d_call: TRBD1
v_call: TRBV7-9
clone_size: few
cdr3_aa: CASSHRGQQRQETQYF
cdr3_nt: TGTGCCAGCAGCCACCGGGGACAGCAGAGACAAGAGACCCAGTACTTC

j_call: TRBJ2-2
d_call: .
v_call: TRBV5-1
clone_size: .
cdr3_aa: CASSFQGLDGELFF
cdr3_nt: TGCGCCAGCAGCTTTCAGGGTTTGGACGGGGAGCTGTTTTTT

j_call: TRBJ2-7
d_call: TRBD1
v_call: TRBV7-8
clone_size: many
cdr3_aa: CASRRVPPWTGPLFEQYF
cdr3_nt: TGTGCCAGCAGACGAGTACCCCCATGGACAGGACCTCTCTTCGAGCAGTACTTC

j_call: TRBJ2-7
d_call: .
v_call: TRBV5-4
clone_size: few
cdr3_aa: CASSLKRETFYEQYF
cdr3_nt: TGTGCCAGCAGCTTGAAACGGGAAACCTTCTACGAGCAGTACTTC

j_call: TRBJ2-5
d_call: .
v_call: TRBV27
clone_size: few
cdr3_aa: CASSGYGETQYF
cdr3_nt: TGTGCCAGCAGTGGTTACGGGGAGACCCAGTACTTC

j_call: TRBJ2-3
d_call: .
v_call: TRBV20-1
clone_size: .
cdr3_aa: CSARGRLSADTQYF
cdr3_nt: TGCAGTGCTAGGGGGAGACTAAGCGCAGATACGCAGTATTTT

j_call: TRBJ2-4
d_call: TRBD1
v_call: TRBV29-1
clone_size: .
cdr3_aa: CSVPKGGDRGPNIQYF
cdr3_nt: TGCAGCGTCCCAAAGGGGGGGGACAGGGGGCCAAACATTCAGTACTTC

j_call: TRBJ1-1
d_call: .
v_call: TRBV4-2
clone_size: .
cdr3_aa: CASSQEYRSTFEAFF
cdr3_nt: TGTGCCAGCAGCCAGGAGTATAGGAGCACCTTCGAAGCTTTCTTT

j_call: TRBJ1-1
d_call: TRBD1
v_call: TRBV2
clone_size: .
cdr3_aa: CASSHPRQGGDTEAFF
cdr3_nt: TGTGCCAGCAGTCACCCCCGACAGGGGGGCGACACTGAAGCTTTCTTT

j_call: TRBJ2-3
d_call: .
v_call: TRBV10-2
clone_size: .
cdr3_aa: CASSEPGGHRMGTDTQYF
cdr3_nt: TGCGCCAGCAGTGAGCCTGGAGGGCACAGGATGGGCACAGATACGCAGTATTTT

j_call: TRBJ1-1
d_call: .
v_call: TRBV7-9
clone_size: few
cdr3_aa: CASSFPRGPSGSEAFF
cdr3_nt: TGTGCCAGCAGCTTCCCCAGGGGCCCTTCGGGAAGTGAAGCTTTCTTT

j_call: TRBJ2-3
d_call: .
v_call: TRBV6-2/TRBV6-3
clone_size: .
cdr3_aa: CASSRTSSYTDTQYF
cdr3_nt: TGTGCCAGCAGTAGGACCTCCTCCTACACAGATACGCAGTATTTT

j_call: TRBJ2-2
d_call: TRBD1
v_call: TRBV28
clone_size: .
cdr3_aa: CASRHRGRNTGELFF
cdr3_nt: TGTGCCAGCAGACACAGGGGGCGCAACACCGGGGAGCTGTTTTTT

j_call: TRBJ2-5
d_call: .
v_call: TRBV12-3/TRBV12-4
clone_size: many
cdr3_aa: CASSGPNGRRTQETQYF
cdr3_nt: TGTGCCAGCAGTGGGCCAAATGGACGGCGGACCCAAGAGACCCAGTACTTC

j_call: TRBJ1-5
d_call: .
v_call: TRBV12-3/TRBV12-4
clone_size: few
cdr3_aa: CASTLGGASDQPQHF
cdr3_nt: TGTGCCAGCACCTTAGGAGGGGCTTCGGATCAGCCCCAGCATTTT

j_call: TRBJ1-5
d_call: .
v_call: TRBV7-8
clone_size: few
cdr3_aa: CASSSTTWQPQHF
cdr3_nt: TGTGCCAGCAGCTCAACCACATGGCAGCCCCAGCATTTT

j_call: TRBJ1-2
d_call: .
v_call: TRBV9
clone_size: .
cdr3_aa: CASSVEWDFYGYTF
cdr3_nt: TGTGCCAGCAGCGTAGAATGGGACTTTTATGGCTACACCTTC

j_call: TRBJ1-1
d_call: .
v_call: TRBV2
clone_size: .
cdr3_aa: CASSERTDTEAFF
cdr3_nt: TGTGCCAGCAGTGAAAGAACAGACACTGAAGCTTTCTTT

j_call: TRBJ2-2
d_call: TRBD2
v_call: TRBV12-3/TRBV12-4
clone_size: few
cdr3_aa: CASIAGGLGELFF
cdr3_nt: TGTGCCAGCATTGCGGGGGGTCTCGGGGAGCTGTTTTTT

j_call: TRBJ2-3
d_call: .
v_call: TRBV14
clone_size: .
cdr3_aa: CASSHGQFTDTQYF
cdr3_nt: TGTGCCAGCAGCCATGGACAGTTCACAGATACGCAGTATTTT

j_call: TRBJ2-3
d_call: TRBD2
v_call: TRBV7-9
clone_size: .
cdr3_aa: CASSLDFLAGGQDTPDTQYF
cdr3_nt: TGTGCCAGCAGCTTAGATTTCCTAGCGGGGGGCCAGGACACCCCAGATACGCAGTATTTT

j_call: TRBJ2-3
d_call: TRBD2
v_call: TRBV11-2
clone_size: few
cdr3_aa: CASSLDGAGGHLTDTQYF
cdr3_nt: TGTGCCAGCAGCTTAGATGGGGCGGGGGGACACCTCACAGATACGCAGTATTTT

j_call: TRBJ2-7
d_call: TRBD2
v_call: TRBV5-1
clone_size: .
cdr3_aa: CASSYSGVVEQYF
cdr3_nt: TGCGCCAGCAGCTATAGCGGGGTAGTAGAGCAGTACTTC

j_call: TRBJ1-6
d_call: .
v_call: TRBV7-6
clone_size: many
cdr3_aa: CASSLTRGVNSPLHF
cdr3_nt: TGTGCCAGCAGCTTAACCCGTGGGGTAAATTCACCCCTCCACTTT

j_call: TRBJ2-3
d_call: .
v_call: TRBV18
clone_size: .
cdr3_aa: CASSPWKVTDTQYF
cdr3_nt: TGTGCCAGCTCACCATGGAAGGTCACAGATACGCAGTATTTT

j_call: TRBJ2-1
d_call: TRBD2
v_call: TRBV7-7
clone_size: .
cdr3_aa: CASSFLGGGTGNKQFF
cdr3_nt: TGTGCTAGCAGCTTTCTCGGGGGGGGAACTGGAAATAAGCAGTTCTTC

j_call: TRBJ2-1
d_call: TRBD2
v_call: TRBV6-2/TRBV6-3
clone_size: few
cdr3_aa: CASSYPLRLAGSYKKYNEQFF
cdr3_nt: TGTGCCAGCAGTTACCCTCTCCGACTAGCGGGGTCATATAAGAAATACAATGAGCAGTTCTTC

j_call: TRBJ2-3
d_call: .
v_call: TRBV6-2/TRBV6-3
clone_size: .
cdr3_aa: CASSLDAYGSDTQYF
cdr3_nt: TGTGCCAGCAGCTTGGACGCCTATGGCTCAGATACGCAGTATTTT

j_call: TRBJ2-7
d_call: .
v_call: TRBV27
clone_size: few
cdr3_aa: CASSWGIKNYEQYF
cdr3_nt: TGTGCCAGCAGTTGGGGGATTAAGAACTACGAGCAGTACTTC

j_call: TRBJ2-5
d_call: .
v_call: TRBV2
clone_size: .
cdr3_aa: CASSGGSQAQYF
cdr3_nt: TGTGCCAGCAGTGGGGGCTCCCAGGCCCAGTACTTC

j_call: TRBJ2-3
d_call: .
v_call: TRBV5-1
clone_size: .
cdr3_aa: CASSLAGPSRTDTQYF
cdr3_nt: TGCGCCAGCAGCTTGGCCGGACCGAGCCGCACAGATACGCAGTATTTT

j_call: TRBJ2-4
d_call: TRBD1
v_call: TRBV5-1
clone_size: .
cdr3_aa: CASSLSRGAKNIQYF
cdr3_nt: TGTGCCAGCAGCTTAAGCAGGGGGGCCAAAAACATTCAGTACTTC

j_call: TRBJ2-1
d_call: .
v_call: TRBV7-6
clone_size: many
cdr3_aa: CASSLGRSGDNEQFF
cdr3_nt: TGTGCCAGCAGCTTAGGAAGGTCCGGTGACAATGAGCAGTTCTTC

j_call: TRBJ2-4
d_call: .
v_call: TRBV12-3/TRBV12-4
clone_size: few
cdr3_aa: CASSFSLHPLAKNIQYF
cdr3_nt: TGTGCCAGCAGTTTCTCTCTTCACCCGCTAGCCAAAAACATTCAGTACTTC

j_call: TRBJ2-6
d_call: .
v_call: TRBV6-6
clone_size: .
cdr3_aa: CAIPHLGANVLTF
cdr3_nt: TGTGCCATTCCTCACCTTGGGGCCAACGTCCTGACTTTC

j_call: TRBJ1-2
d_call: .
v_call: TRBV7-2
clone_size: many
cdr3_aa: CASSLVWFNYGYTF
cdr3_nt: TGTGCCAGCAGCTTAGTGTGGTTTAACTATGGCTACACCTTC

j_call: TRBJ2-5
d_call: .
v_call: TRBV7-8
clone_size: .
cdr3_aa: CASSFGVWGAQETQYF
cdr3_nt: TGTGCCAGCAGCTTCGGGGTGTGGGGGGCGCAAGAGACCCAGTACTTC

j_call: TRBJ2-1
d_call: .
v_call: TRBV4-1
clone_size: .
cdr3_aa: CASSLPRGRREQFF
cdr3_nt: TGCGCCAGCAGCCTCCCCCGGGGCCGACGGGAGCAGTTCTTC

j_call: TRBJ2-7
d_call: .
v_call: TRBV29-1
clone_size: few
cdr3_aa: CSVDGLYEQYF
cdr3_nt: TGCAGCGTGGACGGGCTCTACGAGCAGTACTTC

j_call: TRBJ2-1
d_call: .
v_call: TRBV6-1
clone_size: .
cdr3_aa: CASSYIGMSGHEQFF
cdr3_nt: TGTGCCAGCAGTTATATCGGTATGAGCGGGCATGAGCAGTTCTTC

j_call: TRBJ1-5
d_call: .
v_call: TRBV7-9
clone_size: few
cdr3_aa: CASSPLGGVGFNQPQHF
cdr3_nt: TGTGCCAGCAGTCCCCTAGGGGGGGTAGGCTTCAATCAGCCCCAGCATTTT

j_call: TRBJ2-1
d_call: TRBD2
v_call: TRBV5-1
clone_size: .
cdr3_aa: CASSLRPSGGAWIGDNEQFF
cdr3_nt: TGCGCCAGCAGCTTGCGGCCTAGCGGGGGGGCCTGGATTGGGGACAATGAGCAGTTCTTC

j_call: TRBJ2-3
d_call: TRBD2
v_call: TRBV3-1
clone_size: .
cdr3_aa: CASSPGLEEITDTQYF
cdr3_nt: TGTGCCAGCAGCCCGGGACTAGAAGAGATCACAGATACGCAGTATTTT

j_call: TRBJ1-6
d_call: .
v_call: TRBV2
clone_size: .
cdr3_aa: CASSEARGGSYNSPLHF
cdr3_nt: TGTGCCAGCAGTGAAGCTCGCGGGGGGTCCTATAATTCACCCCTCCACTTT

j_call: TRBJ2-1
d_call: .
v_call: TRBV7-6
clone_size: few
cdr3_aa: CASSLGGGTAYNEQFF
cdr3_nt: TGTGCCAGCAGCTTAGGGGGAGGGACAGCATACAATGAGCAGTTCTTC

j_call: TRBJ2-2
d_call: .
v_call: TRBV11-3
clone_size: few
cdr3_aa: CASSLDLAGELFF
cdr3_nt: TGTGCCAGCAGCTTAGATTTGGCCGGGGAGCTGTTTTTT

j_call: TRBJ2-2
d_call: .
v_call: TRBV5-1
clone_size: .
cdr3_aa: CASSRGTWGTGELFF
cdr3_nt: TGCGCCAGCAGCCGCGGGACGTGGGGCACCGGGGAGCTGTTTTTT

j_call: TRBJ2-3
d_call: .
v_call: TRBV7-6
clone_size: few
cdr3_aa: CASTFGTFSTDTQYF
cdr3_nt: TGTGCCAGCACCTTCGGGACTTTTAGCACAGATACGCAGTATTTT

j_call: TRBJ2-5
d_call: .
v_call: TRBV4-1
clone_size: .
cdr3_aa: CASSQDPSYQETQYF
cdr3_nt: TGCGCCAGCAGCCAAGATCCCTCGTACCAAGAGACCCAGTACTTC

j_call: TRBJ1-4
d_call: .
v_call: TRBV28
clone_size: .
cdr3_aa: CASKYRSGQDNEKLFF
cdr3_nt: TGTGCCAGCAAATACCGCTCGGGCCAGGATAATGAAAAACTGTTTTTT

j_call: TRBJ1-6
d_call: .
v_call: TRBV7-2
clone_size: many
cdr3_aa: CASRRDPSSYNSPLHF
cdr3_nt: TGTGCCAGCAGGCGTGATCCTAGCTCCTATAATTCACCCCTCCACTTT

j_call: TRBJ1-1
d_call: .
v_call: TRBV28
clone_size: few
cdr3_aa: CASSLSQGASNTEAFF
cdr3_nt: TGTGCCAGCAGTTTAAGTCAGGGTGCCAGCAACACTGAAGCTTTCTTT

j_call: TRBJ1-5
d_call: TRBD1
v_call: TRBV4-1
clone_size: .
cdr3_aa: CASSRQPGQNNQPQHF
cdr3_nt: TGCGCCAGCAGCCGGCAACCGGGACAGAACAATCAGCCCCAGCATTTT

j_call: TRBJ1-5
d_call: TRBD1
v_call: TRBV19
clone_size: .
cdr3_aa: CASRTIRDRGDQPQHF
cdr3_nt: TGTGCCAGTAGGACGATCCGGGACAGGGGGGATCAGCCCCAGCATTTT